This is a list of T cell receptor beta chains from one sample in a study of blood T cell repertoires in COVID-19. TCRdb's table, derived via immunoSEQ multiplex PCR, lists solely in-frame clones and lacks some. The table has 350,000 to 400,000 clones, about nine tenths seen once. The sample comprised PBMCs or T cells enriched from blood (not recorded which). The receptors derive from a woman in her 30s who had recovered from COVID-19. Both conserved end residues are part of each CDR3. Each record gives: V gene, clone size, CDR3 length, CDR3 protein. Clone size is shown for a subset of rows, as once, few, many or a class of expanded clone.

>TRBV12-3/TRBV12-4|NA|13
CASRNSGVYEQYF
>TRBV5-6|few|15
CASGLSGRAYNEQFF
>TRBV3-1/TRBV3-2|NA|15
CASSRDRDSNQPQHF
>TRBV28|NA|15
CASSLDSNFNEKLFF
>TRBV2|NA|15
CASSELRAGGDEQYF
>TRBV6-1|NA|12
CASSEQGDEQYF
>TRBV25-1|NA|14
CASSDSSASYEQYF
>TRBV30|NA|15
CAWSEVVGQGQPQHF
>TRBV2|NA|15
CASSPLAGVPDTQYF
>TRBV6-5|NA|14
CASSPGGSYNEQFF
>TRBV6-5|NA|14
CASSLTRVLNEAFF
>TRBV4-1|NA|15
CASSPQWSSGNTIYF
>TRBV21-1|few|16
CASSKAGDSLNEKLFF
>TRBV27|NA|14
CASSLRLGSYEQYF
>TRBV27|NA|15
CASSLIFAKNTEAFF
>TRBV7-8|NA|16
CASSPNRGTSSYEQYF
>TRBV7-9|NA|11
CASSFSGEQFF
>TRBV11-2|NA|17
CASSLGGSGGVTDTQYF
>TRBV7-2|NA|15
CASSLGQVNTGELFF
>TRBV3-1/TRBV3-2|NA|17
CASSQDPWTGSNQPQHF
>TRBV5-1|NA|16
CASSSRTSGVTDTQYF
>TRBV3-1/TRBV3-2|NA|18
CASSQRDHGTGTYNEQFF
>TRBV6-5|NA|15
CASSYLGGVGNEQFF